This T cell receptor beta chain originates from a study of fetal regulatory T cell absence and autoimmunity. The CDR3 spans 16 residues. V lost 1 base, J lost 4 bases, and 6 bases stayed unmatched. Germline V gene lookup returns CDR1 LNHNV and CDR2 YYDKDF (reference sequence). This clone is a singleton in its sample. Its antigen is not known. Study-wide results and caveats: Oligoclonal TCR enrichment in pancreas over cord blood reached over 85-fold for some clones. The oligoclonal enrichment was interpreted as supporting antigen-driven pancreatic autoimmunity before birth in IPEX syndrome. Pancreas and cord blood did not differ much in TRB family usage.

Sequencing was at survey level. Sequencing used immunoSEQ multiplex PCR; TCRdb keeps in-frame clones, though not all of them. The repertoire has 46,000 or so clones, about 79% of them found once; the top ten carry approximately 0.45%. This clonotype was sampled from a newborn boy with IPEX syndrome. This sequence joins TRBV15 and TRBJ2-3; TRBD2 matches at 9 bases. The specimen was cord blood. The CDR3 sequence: CATSRVLAGPADTQYF. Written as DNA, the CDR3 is TGTGCCACCAGCAGAGTTCTAGCGGGACCGGCAGATACGCAGTATTTT.